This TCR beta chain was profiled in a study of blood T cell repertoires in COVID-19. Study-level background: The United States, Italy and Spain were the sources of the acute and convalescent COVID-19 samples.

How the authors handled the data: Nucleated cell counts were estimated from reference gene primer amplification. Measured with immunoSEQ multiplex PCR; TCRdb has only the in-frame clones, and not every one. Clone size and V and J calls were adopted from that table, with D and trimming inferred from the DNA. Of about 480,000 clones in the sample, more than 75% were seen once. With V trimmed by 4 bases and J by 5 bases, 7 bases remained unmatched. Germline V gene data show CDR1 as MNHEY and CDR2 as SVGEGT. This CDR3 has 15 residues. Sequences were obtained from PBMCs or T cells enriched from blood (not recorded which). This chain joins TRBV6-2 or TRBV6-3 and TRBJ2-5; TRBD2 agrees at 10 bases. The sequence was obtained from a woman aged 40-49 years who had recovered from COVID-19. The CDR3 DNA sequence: TGTGCCAGCAGTTTTACGCTAGCGGGAGTTGAGACCCAGTACTTC. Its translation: CASSFTLAGVETQYF.